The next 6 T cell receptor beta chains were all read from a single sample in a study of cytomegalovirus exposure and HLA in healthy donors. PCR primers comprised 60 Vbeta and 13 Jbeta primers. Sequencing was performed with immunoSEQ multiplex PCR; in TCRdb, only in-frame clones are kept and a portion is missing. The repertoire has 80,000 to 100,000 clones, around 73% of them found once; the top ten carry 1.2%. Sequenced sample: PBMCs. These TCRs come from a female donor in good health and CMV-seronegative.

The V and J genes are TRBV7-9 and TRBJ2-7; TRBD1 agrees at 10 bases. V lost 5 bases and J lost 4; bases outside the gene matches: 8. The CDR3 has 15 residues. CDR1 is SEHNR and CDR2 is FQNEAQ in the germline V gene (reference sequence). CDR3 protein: CASSHPDRGNYEQYF. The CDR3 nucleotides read TGTGCCAGCAGCCACCCGGACAGGGGGAATTACGAGCAGTACTTC.

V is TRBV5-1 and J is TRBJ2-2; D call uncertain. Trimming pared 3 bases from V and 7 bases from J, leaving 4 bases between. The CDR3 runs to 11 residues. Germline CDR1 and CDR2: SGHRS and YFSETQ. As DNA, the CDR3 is TGCGCCAGCAGCTACATCGGGGAGCTGTTTTTT. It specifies CASSYIGELFF.

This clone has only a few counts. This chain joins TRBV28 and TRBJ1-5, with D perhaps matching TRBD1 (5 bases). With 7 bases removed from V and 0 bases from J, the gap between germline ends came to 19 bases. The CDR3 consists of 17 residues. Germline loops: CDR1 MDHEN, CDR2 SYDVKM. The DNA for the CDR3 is TGTGCCAGCAATTCCCCGACCAGGGCCTATAGCAATCAGCCCCAGCATTTT. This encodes CASNSPTRAYSNQPQHF.

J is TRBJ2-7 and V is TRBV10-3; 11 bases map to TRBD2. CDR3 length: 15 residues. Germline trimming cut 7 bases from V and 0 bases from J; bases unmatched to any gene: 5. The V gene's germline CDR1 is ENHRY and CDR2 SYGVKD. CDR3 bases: TGTGCCATCACCCCTAGCGGGAGGAACTCCTACGAGCAGTACTTC. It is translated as CAITPSGRNSYEQYF.

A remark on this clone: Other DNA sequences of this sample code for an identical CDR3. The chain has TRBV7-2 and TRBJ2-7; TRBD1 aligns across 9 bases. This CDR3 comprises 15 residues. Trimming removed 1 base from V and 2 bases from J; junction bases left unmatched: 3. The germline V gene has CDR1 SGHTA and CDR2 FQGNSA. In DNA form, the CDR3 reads TGTGCCAGCAGCTTAGGGGGGACAGGGACCTACGAGCAGTACTTC. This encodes CASSLGGTGTYEQYF.

CDR3 protein: CAWSVLSNQPQHF. The DNA for the CDR3 is TGTGCCTGGAGTGTACTTAGCAATCAGCCCCAGCATTTT. V gene TRBV30 combines with J gene TRBJ1-5; D not certain. Germline V gives CDR1 GTSNPN, CDR2 SVGIG (reference sequence). This CDR3 contains 13 residues. V lost 0 bases, J lost 0 bases, and 3 bases lay in between.